This entry features one TCR beta chain sequence. There is no known antigen for this receptor. Base qualities were left out, and no much larger clone turns up one base away. TCRbeta CDR3 regions were amplified from genomic DNA by means of the immunoSEQ Assay, a bias-controlled multiplex PCR. Per the original workflow: Nucleated cell counts per sample were estimated from amplification of reference gene primers within the assay. Sequence reads were collapsed and filtered to measure the absolute abundance of every unique TCRbeta CDR3 rearrangement. Productive Simpson clonality was computed per sample as the square root of Simpson's diversity index over productive rearrangements. What TCRdb holds here is the immuneACCESS table cut down to in-frame rearrangements. Part of the clones is not present; checked against another copy, under half of the missing clones reflect an unresolved V gene, and the others are unexplained. The D gene and trimming were derived from the DNA, and the V and J assignments and clone size from that table. The sample table lists 14,000 or so clones, around 91% of them with a count of one. Of the sample, roughly 15% is held by the ten largest clones.

Taken from cysteine to phenylalanine, the CDR3 has 13 residues. The CDR3 DNA has 39 bases and is translated from base 1. The germline V gene (reference sequence) sets CDR1 to SEHNR and CDR2 to FQNEAQ. V is cut by 1 base and J by 5 bases, and the space between the germline ends is 5 bases. The entry originates in a study of blood T cell repertoires in COVID-19 (dated by TCRdb to 2018 to 2020). Regarding the complete study: Samples covering the acute and convalescent phases of COVID-19 were provided by collaborators in the United States, Italy and Spain. The material from the prospective study consisted of cDNA or gDNA derived from T cells, B-cell-depleted T cells, or PBMCs. Subjects who had been exposed to COVID-19, were actively infected with it, or had recovered from it provided the deeply sampled blood TCRbeta repertoires that made up the dataset. The samples were drawn from two sources: the first 160 participants of the ongoing ImmuneRACE study, and 1,200 or so subjects contributed by 6 global collaborators. Where available, HLA class I and class II types were taken from metadata supplied by the sample provider and were not determined by assay-based typing. The repertoires were released in a freely available public database intended as a resource for research on the immune response to SARS-CoV-2. The sample metadata nearly always contained a de-identified subject ID, COVID-19 status, age in years and sex.

Paper-wide results and their limitations: The amount of clinical and demographic metadata varied by source and participant and was provided uncurated.

The collaborating institutions used their own protocols to collect whole blood in K2EDTA tubes. Collaborator samples were shipped for TCRbeta analysis as frozen whole blood, isolated PBMCs, or DNA extracted from either sample type. Recombination linked TRBV7-9 to TRBJ2-2; the D region possibly corresponds to TRBD2 (5 bases align). The clonotype comes from a man between 45 and 60 years old with active COVID-19. Sequencing input: peripheral blood. The nucleotides read TGTGCCAGCAGCTTAGGGGAGACCGGGGAGCTGTTTTTT. It is translated as CASSLGETGELFF.